This T cell receptor (beta chain) was retrieved from a study of beta chain features in type 1 diabetes. Study-level findings and limits: VDJ junctions sequenced from type 1 diabetes patients showed fewer insertions and more deletions.

Trimming at V came to 7 bases and at J to 1 base, leaving 10 bases not matched to a gene. CDR1 is MNHNY, CDR2 SVGAGI, per germline (reference sequence). The CDR3 covers 15 residues. What was sequenced were expressed TCRB transcripts, since all of the isolated RNA had been reverse transcribed. Libraries were prepared by immunoSEQ multiplex PCR; TCRdb keeps only in-frame clonotypes and omits some of them. Among 150,000 to 200,000 clones listed, approximately 8.4% were seen once. A note on this clone: What it binds is not known.

The sequenced sample consisted of central memory CD4+ T cells from blood. This clonotype was obtained from a woman in her late teens or twenties in good health. This chain uses TRBV6-6 with TRBJ2-7; 7 positions match TRBD2. The CDR3 spells CASTQSGVGSYEQYF. The CDR3 region has the DNA TGTGCCAGCACCCAGAGCGGGGTGGGTTCCTACGAGCAGTACTTC.